This is a list of T cell receptor beta chains from one sample in a study of regulatory T cells in long-lasting Graves disease. TCRdb reprocessed the multiplex PCR reads via MiXCR and lists one record per CDR3 protein. Here the sample spans 360,000 or so distinct CDR3 sequences, about 12% being singletons. A further study also used this sample, focusing on T cells in Graves' hyperthyroidism and ophthalmopathy.

Source: peripheral blood mononuclear cells (PBMCs), taken at new diagnosis, from a patient treated with antithyroid drugs. The receptors shown here come from a woman under 30 with Graves disease. Both conserved end residues are part of each CDR3. The order of the fields is clone size, V gene, D gene, J gene, CDR3 protein, CDR3 DNA. D genes are given only for firm matches. Clone size appears in some rows only: once, few, many, or a class for an expanded clone.

.	TRBV9	TRBD1	TRBJ2-2	CASSLGQGAIGELFF	TGTGCCAGCAGCCTTGGACAGGGGGCAATCGGGGAGCTGTTTTTT
.	TRBV28	.	TRBJ2-2	CVPANTGELFF	TGTGTGCCGGCGAACACCGGGGAGCTGTTTTTT
few	TRBV5-1	TRBD2	TRBJ2-1	CASSAGRRRTSGGHNEQFF	TGCGCCAGCAGCGCCGGGCGACGGAGGACTAGCGGGGGCCACAATGAGCAGTTCTTC
many	TRBV12-5	TRBD2	TRBJ2-5	CASGLVLAGDTGTQYF	TGTGCTAGTGGTTTGGTACTAGCGGGAGATACCGGGACCCAGTACTTC
many	TRBV27	.	TRBJ2-5	CASSLFGRETQYF	TGTGCCAGCAGTTTATTCGGCAGAGAGACCCAGTACTTC
many	TRBV20-1	.	TRBJ2-1	CSARDFSAGVSYNEQFF	TGCAGTGCTAGAGATTTTTCGGCAGGGGTTTCCTACAATGAGCAGTTCTTC
many	TRBV20-1	.	TRBJ2-3	CSASISSTDTQYF	TGCAGTGCTTCGATTTCTAGCACAGATACGCAGTATTTT
many	TRBV7-6	.	TRBJ1-1	CASSLRSGIPNTEAFF	TGTGCCAGCAGCTTGCGGTCGGGGATTCCGAACACTGAAGCTTTCTTT
.	TRBV6-2/TRBV6-3	TRBD1	TRBJ1-2	CASSSGTGGISRGYTF	TGTGCCAGCAGCTCCGGGACAGGGGGCATCAGCCGGGGCTACACCTTC
few	TRBV27	.	TRBJ1-2	CASTHISRGPNYGYTF	TGTGCCAGCACCCACATCTCCAGGGGACCTAACTATGGCTACACCTTC
many	TRBV20-1	TRBD1	TRBJ2-7	CSANRGLVEQYF	TGCAGTGCCAACAGGGGATTAGTCGAGCAGTACTTC
many	TRBV6-1	TRBD2	TRBJ2-7	CATATGGQSNEQYF	TGTGCCACCGCGACGGGAGGGCAGTCCAACGAGCAGTACTTC
many	TRBV29-1	TRBD1	TRBJ2-2	CSVEGTGDWANTGELFF	TGCAGCGTTGAGGGGACAGGGGATTGGGCGAACACCGGGGAGCTGTTTTTT
many	TRBV5-4	.	TRBJ2-2	CASSRGHPGELFF	TGTGCCAGCAGCCGGGGACACCCCGGGGAGCTGTTTTTT
many	TRBV6-1	.	TRBJ1-4	CASSENRGGNEKLFF	TGTGCCAGCAGTGAAAATAGAGGGGGTAATGAAAAACTGTTTTTT
many	TRBV11-2	.	TRBJ2-3	CASSPPPGSVVSDTQYF	TGTGCCAGCAGCCCCCCCCCAGGGTCGGTTGTATCAGATACGCAGTATTTT